These T cell receptor beta chains were read from a single sample in a study of blood T cell repertoires in COVID-19. Using immunoSEQ multiplex PCR, the repertoire was profiled, and TCRdb retains in-frame clones only, with some absent. The table includes 200,000 or so clones, around 84% detected once. Sample: peripheral blood. The origin of the receptors is an older woman who had recovered from COVID-19. CDR3s include the opening cysteine and the closing phenylalanine or tryptophan. The D gene is left open where the match is weak. A row's size may be missing; if present it is once, few, many or a size class.

D gene,V gene,clone size,J gene,CDR3 protein,CDR3 DNA
TRBD1,TRBV2,.,TRBJ1-5,CASSETGAQPQHF,TGTGCCAGCAGTGAAACAGGGGCTCAGCCCCAGCATTTT
.,TRBV9,.,TRBJ2-3,CASSVAPGRGTDTQYF,TGTGCCAGCAGCGTAGCGCCAGGGCGGGGTACAGATACGCAGTATTTT
.,TRBV5-1,.,TRBJ2-2,CASSLDSHSRAGELFF,TGCGCCAGCAGCCTGGACTCCCACTCAAGAGCCGGGGAGCTGTTTTTT
.,TRBV30,once,TRBJ1-2,CAWTPDTNYGYTF,TGTGCCTGGACCCCGGACACTAACTATGGCTACACCTTC
.,TRBV19,.,TRBJ1-6,CASSGYNSPLHF,TGTGCCAGTAGCGGTTATAATTCACCCCTCCACTTT
.,TRBV10-3,.,TRBJ1-4,CAISETGTEKLFF,TGTGCCATCAGTGAAACAGGGACCGAAAAACTGTTTTTT
.,TRBV14,.,TRBJ2-1,CASSQGQARRGEQFF,TGTGCCAGCAGCCAGGGGCAAGCCCGGCGGGGTGAGCAGTTCTTC
.,TRBV7-2,.,TRBJ2-5,CASSFDRTSGTQYF,TGTGCCAGCAGCTTTGACAGGACGTCGGGGACCCAGTACTTC
.,TRBV9,.,TRBJ2-5,CASSAEAQTQYF,TGTGCCAGCAGCGCCGAAGCACAGACCCAGTACTTC
.,TRBV3-1/TRBV3-2,few,TRBJ1-1,CASSQVLGRTEAFF,TGTGCCAGCAGCCAAGTTCTTGGTAGAACTGAAGCTTTCTTT
TRBD1,TRBV5-1,.,TRBJ1-6,CASSLAGQGLGSPLHF,TGCGCCAGCAGCTTGGCCGGACAGGGGCTTGGTTCACCCCTCCACTTT
.,TRBV27,.,TRBJ2-1,CASSFWQGNYNEQFF,TGTGCCAGCAGTTTTTGGCAGGGGAACTACAATGAGCAGTTCTTC
.,TRBV30,.,TRBJ1-2,CAWSVSGPYYGYTF,TGTGCCTGGAGTGTGAGCGGTCCTTACTATGGCTACACCTTC
.,TRBV18,.,TRBJ2-7,CASSPWADPRGDYEQYF,TGTGCCAGCTCACCCTGGGCAGATCCCAGGGGTGACTACGAGCAGTACTTC
TRBD2,TRBV7-2,.,TRBJ2-5,CASSSVLAGGGETQYF,TGTGCCAGCAGCTCCGTCCTAGCGGGGGGCGGGGAGACCCAGTACTTC